The 27 T cell receptor beta chains reported below all come from one sample, sequenced in a study of PD-L1 blockade in urothelial cancer. The time point denotes: pretreatment peripheral blood. Only in-frame clones appear in the TCRdb table, and some are missing; sequencing was by immunoSEQ multiplex PCR. The table shows tens of thousands of clones, with roughly 89% occurring only once. The input for sequencing was PBMCs, taken around atezolizumab (anti-PD-L1) treatment. The source is a man aged 55-75 years with urothelial cancer.

The rearrangement joins TRBV7-9 to TRBJ2-5, with 9 bases lining up with TRBD2. V lost 8 bases and J lost 1; bases outside the gene matches: 8. In germline, CDR1 is SEHNR, CDR2 FQNEAQ (reference sequence). The CDR3 totals 15 residues. This CDR3 reads CASGTREGPQETQYF. The CDR3 DNA sequence: TGTGCCAGCGGTACGCGGGAGGGCCCCCAAGAGACCCAGTACTTC.

The chain employs TRBV2 and TRBJ2-5; TRBD1 might be the D (5 bases). Trimming removed 6 bases at V and 9 bases at J, with 20 bases between. Looked up from germline, CDR1 is SNHLY and CDR2 is FYNNEI. The CDR3 spans 14 residues. The CDR3 DNA is TGTGCCAGCAGACCCAACCAGGGTAAAGGGGCCCAGTACTTC. The encoded protein is CASRPNQGKGAQYF.

The V call is TRBV18, the J call TRBJ1-5, with TRBD1 matching over 8 bases. This CDR3 has 17 amino acids. Looked up from germline, CDR1 is KGHSH and CDR2 is LQKENI. Unmatched junction bases numbered 10, after V lost 4 bases and J lost 2 bases. In DNA, the CDR3 is TGTGCCAGCTCACTTGCCTCGGGACAGGAGGGCAATCAGCCCCAGCATTTT. This codes for CASSLASGQEGNQPQHF. The full variable domain, with the rest looked up from reference TRBV18 and TRBJ1-5, is NAGVMQNPRHLVRRRGQEARLRCSPMKGHSHVYWYRQLPEEGLKFMVYLQKENIIDESGMPKERFSAEFPKEGPSILRIQQVVRGDSAAYFCASSLASGQEGNQPQHFGDGTRLSIL.

The rearrangement uses TRBV19 and TRBJ2-3, with 10 bases that match TRBD2. This CDR3 spans 17 amino acids. V shed 5 bases, J shed 6 bases, and the junction held 14 bases outside the gene matches. Germline assignment: CDR1 LNHDA and CDR2 SQIVND (reference sequence). CDR3 amino acids: CASSPRGAGGPTDTQYF. In DNA, the CDR3 is TGTGCCAGTAGTCCCCGAGGAGCGGGGGGGCCAACGGATACGCAGTATTTT. The full variable domain, rest sourced from reference TRBV19 and TRBJ2-3, is DGGITQSPKYLFRKEGQNVTLSCEQNLNHDAMYWYRQDPGQGLRLIYYSQIVNDFQKGDIAEGYSVSREKKESFPLTVTSAQKNPTAFYLCASSPRGAGGPTDTQYFGPGTRLTVL.

The chain employs TRBV9 and TRBJ1-2, with 7 bases lining up with TRBD1. V lost 0 bases, J lost 4 bases, and 9 bases stayed unmatched. The CDR3 totals 16 residues. Germline values: CDR1 SGDLS, CDR2 YYNGEE. For the CDR3, the DNA is TGTGCCAGCAGCGTAGGCGGACAGGCAGCCCTCTATGGCTACACCTTC. This codes for CASSVGGQAALYGYTF. The whole variable domain, filled in from reference TRBV9 and TRBJ1-2, reads DSGVTQTPKHLITATGQRVTLRCSPRSGDLSVYWYQQSLDQGLQFLIQYYNGEERAKGNILERFSAQQFPDLHSELNLSSLELGDSALYFCASSVGGQAALYGYTFGSGTRLTVV.

V gene TRBV5-1 combines with J gene TRBJ1-1; TRBD1 aligns across 7 bases. The CDR3 spans 16 residues. Germline trimming cut 4 bases from V and 6 bases from J; bases unmatched to any gene: 15. In germline, CDR1 is SGHRS, CDR2 YFSETQ. The CDR3 here is CASSVRQGPIRAEAFF. The CDR3 DNA follows: TGCGCCAGCAGCGTACGACAGGGCCCTATTCGAGCTGAAGCTTTCTTT.

This sequence joins TRBV5-4 and TRBJ1-1, with D unclear. V was cut by 4 bases and J by 2 bases, with 6 bases left in between. From germline, CDR1 is SGHNT and CDR2 YYREEE (reference sequence). The length of the CDR3 is 12 residues. The CDR3 nucleotides are TGTGCCAGCAGCCCAGATAACACTGAAGCTTTCTTT. Translation: CASSPDNTEAFF.

The CDR3 region is CASSESRRGLGNEQFF. The DNA for the CDR3 is TGCGCCAGCAGTGAGTCGAGGCGGGGGCTGGGGAATGAGCAGTTCTTC. The genes are TRBV10-2 and TRBJ2-1; TRBD2 is a possible D gene (7 bases). V gave up 0 bases and J gave up 7 bases, with 16 bases separating them. CDR3 size: 16 residues. Germline CDR1 reads WSHSY; CDR2 reads SAAADI.

The chain has TRBV5-4 and TRBJ1-2; D ambiguous. V was trimmed by 5 bases and J by 8 bases, leaving 25 bases between them. The germline gives CDR1 SGHNT, CDR2 YYREEE (reference sequence). The CDR3 is made up of 16 amino acids. In DNA form, the CDR3 reads TGTGCCAGCAGTTCGAGGGTCTCAGGCTTGGCTTACGGCTACACCTTC. Amino acids: CASSSRVSGLAYGYTF.

This chain joins TRBV4-1 and TRBJ2-1, with a tentative D call TRBD2 (6 bases). The CDR3 runs to 16 residues. In germline, CDR1 is MGHRA, CDR2 YSYEKL. The V end was cut by 1 base, the J end by 3 bases, with 13 bases between. The CDR3, as DNA: TGCGCCAGCAGCCAAGGGCTGGCGGGATTCTACAATGAGCAGTTCTTC. Amino acids: CASSQGLAGFYNEQFF.

The V and J genes are TRBV19 and TRBJ2-1; the match to TRBD2 covers 8 bases. V dropped 9 bases and J dropped 7; count of bases not matched to a gene: 17. CDR3 length equals 16 residues. The germline CDR1 and CDR2 sequences are LNHDA and SQIVND (reference sequence). The CDR3 loop reads CASRGSGSTRVNEQFF. CDR3 bases: TGTGCCAGCCGGGGGAGCGGGAGCACCAGGGTTAATGAGCAGTTCTTC. Variable domain in full (rest from reference TRBV19 and TRBJ2-1): DGGITQSPKYLFRKEGQNVTLSCEQNLNHDAMYWYRQDPGQGLRLIYYSQIVNDFQKGDIAEGYSVSREKKESFPLTVTSAQKNPTAFYLCASRGSGSTRVNEQFFGPGTRLTVL.

The chain joins TRBV28 to TRBJ1-2; D unresolved. This CDR3 region has 12 residues. Germline V CDR1 and CDR2: MDHEN, SYDVKM. CDR3 coding DNA: TGTGCTGCCAGGCCCGAAAGCTATGGCTACACCTTC. Amino acid sequence: CAARPESYGYTF.

In regard to this clone: The same CDR3 arises from other DNA sequences in this sample as well. The chain uses TRBV4-1 and TRBJ1-1; 11 bases map to TRBD1. The V gene's germline CDR1 is MGHRA and CDR2 YSYEKL. J gave up 3 bases and V 3 bases, and 9 bases lay outside the gene matches. This CDR3 has 17 amino acids. This CDR3 is CASSHPGTGGLDTEAFF. The CDR3 DNA sequence: TGCGCCAGCAGCCATCCCGGGACAGGGGGATTGGACACTGAAGCTTTCTTT.

This chain links TRBV5-1 with TRBJ2-3; 9 positions agree with TRBD1. The V gene's germline CDR1 is SGHRS and CDR2 YFSETQ. V was clipped by 0 bases and J by 5 bases; unmatched bases: 4. The CDR3 contains 15 residues. Written as DNA, the CDR3 is TGCGCCAGCAGCTTGGCCGGACAGGGGTTAGATACGCAGTATTTT. Translated, it gives CASSLAGQGLDTQYF.

The rearrangement links TRBV7-7 to TRBJ2-1, with TRBD2 identical over 9 bases. The V segment lost 5 bases and the J segment 2 bases; nucleotides outside the gene matches: 4. Germline V gene lookup returns CDR1 SSHAT and CDR2 FNYEAQ (reference sequence). The CDR3 sequence is 15 residues long. CDR3 bases: TGTGCCAGCAGCGTGGCTAGCGGGACCTACAATGAGCAGTTCTTC. Translating gives CASSVASGTYNEQFF.

This chain links TRBV7-9 with TRBJ1-2; 10 bases match TRBD1. V was pared by 1 base and J by 3 bases, with 8 bases of the junction left unmatched. Per the germline V gene, CDR1 is SEHNR and CDR2 is FQNEAQ (reference sequence). The CDR3 contains 17 residues. CDR3 protein: CASSLDPGQGRDYGYTF. CDR3 coding DNA: TGTGCCAGCAGCTTAGACCCGGGACAGGGGAGGGACTATGGCTACACCTTC.

This chain links TRBV30 with TRBJ1-2; 7 nucleotides match TRBD1. V lost 3 bases, J lost 4 bases, and 5 bases stayed unmatched. This CDR3 contains 13 residues. Germline values: CDR1 GTSNPN, CDR2 SVGIG (reference sequence). The DNA for the CDR3 is TGTGCCTGGAGCGAGGCAGGGGGCTATGGCTACACCTTC. Translating gives CAWSEAGGYGYTF.

The CDR3 spells CASSRGGGFYQETQYF. CDR3 in DNA: TGTGCCAGCAGCCGGGGGGGCGGGTTTTACCAAGAGACCCAGTACTTC. The V call is TRBV5-8, the J call TRBJ2-5; 8 bases are shared with TRBD2. The V gene end was trimmed by 4 bases and the J gene end by 0 bases; junction bases not matched to a gene: 8. The CDR3 is made up of 16 amino acids. CDR1 and CDR2 from the germline V gene are SGHTS and YDEGEE.

DNA for the CDR3: TGTGCCAGCAGCCAGGGGACAGATGGGACCCAGTACTTC. As protein: CASSQGTDGTQYF. This chain connects TRBV6-5 to TRBJ2-5, with 7 nucleotides matching TRBD1. The germline gives CDR1 MNHEY, CDR2 SVGAGI. The CDR3 covers 13 residues. V trimming: 6 bases; J trimming: 7 bases; junction bases outside the gene matches: 8.

The rearrangement joins TRBV5-4 to TRBJ1-1; maybe TRBD1 (5 bases). The CDR3 contains 14 residues. With 8 bases removed from V and 5 bases from J, the gap between germline ends came to 19 bases. CDR1 SGHNT and CDR2 YYREEE come from the germline V gene (reference sequence). In nucleotides, the CDR3 is TGTGCCAGTAAACCTCGGGGGGGGTCTACTGAAGCTTTCTTT. It yields the protein CASKPRGGSTEAFF.

The rearrangement links TRBV10-2 to TRBJ2-7; tentatively, D is TRBD1 (5 bases). The germline V gene encodes CDR1 WSHSY and CDR2 SAAADI. The CDR3 spans 14 residues. Between the trimmed V and J ends, which lost 0 bases and 2 bases, there was a span of 8 bases. The CDR3 region has the DNA TGCGCCAGCAGTGAGTCTACAGGACCCTACGAGCAGTACTTC. It yields the protein CASSESTGPYEQYF.

Here the CDR3 DNA reads TGTGCCAGCAGTTATGTAGCGGGAGGGTCCTACGAGCAGTACTTC. Its translation is CASSYVAGGSYEQYF. The chain employs TRBV6-5 and TRBJ2-7; TRBD2 matches 11 bases. This CDR3 has 15 residues. V dropped 3 bases and J dropped 1; count of bases not matched to a gene: 2. Germline CDR1 reads MNHEY; CDR2 reads SVGAGI.

The chain carries TRBV10-3 and TRBJ1-3, with 8 nucleotides matching TRBD1. V lost 6 bases to trimming and J lost 0 bases; unmatched junction nucleotides: 10. Germline assignment: CDR1 ENHRY and CDR2 SYGVKD. This CDR3 has 17 residues. The CDR3 region has the DNA TGTGCCATCAGCGATATCCTCGACAGGGGCTCTGGAAACACCATATATTTT. It codes for CAISDILDRGSGNTIYF.

This sequence joins TRBV7-2 and TRBJ2-7, with 9 bases aligning to TRBD2. The CDR3 is made up of 15 amino acids. V shed 1 base, J shed 2 bases, and the junction held 3 bases outside the gene matches. Germline V CDR1 and CDR2: SGHTA, FQGNSA. The CDR3 here is CASSLVAGVTYEQYF. The DNA for the CDR3 is TGTGCCAGCAGCTTAGTAGCGGGAGTAACCTACGAGCAGTACTTC. Full variable domain (outside the CDR3, taken from reference TRBV7-2 and TRBJ2-7): GAGVSQSPSNKVTEKGKDVELRCDPISGHTALYWYRQSLGQGLEFLIYFQGNSAPDKSGLPSDRFSAERTGGSVSTLTIQRTQQEDSAVYLCASSLVAGVTYEQYFGPGTRLTVT.

V gene TRBV5-1 combines with J gene TRBJ2-1, with TRBD1 matching 7 bases. CDR1 is SGHRS and CDR2 is YFSETQ in the germline V gene. The V segment lost 3 bases and the J segment 5 bases; nucleotides outside the gene matches: 5. The CDR3 length is 14 residues. CDR3 in amino acids: CASSSQGQNNEQFF. The DNA of the CDR3 is TGCGCCAGCAGCTCCCAGGGACAGAACAATGAGCAGTTCTTC.

This chain connects TRBV29-1 to TRBJ2-2, with 7 positions matching TRBD2. There are 16 residues in the CDR3. V was clipped by 2 bases and J by 4 bases; unmatched bases: 10. Per the germline V gene, CDR1 is SQVTM and CDR2 is ANQGSEA. The CDR3: CSVERVGGRRTGELFF. The CDR3 coding sequence is TGCAGCGTTGAAAGGGTGGGAGGGCGGCGCACCGGGGAGCTGTTTTTT.

CDR3 amino acids: CASSRTEQNTGELFF. CDR3 in DNA: TGTGCCAGCAGTCGGACAGAACAGAACACCGGGGAGCTGTTTTTT. V usage is TRBV27 and J usage is TRBJ2-2; D is possibly TRBD1 (6 bases). This CDR3 has 15 amino acids. The V gene lost 5 bases and the J gene lost 1 base, with 11 bases spanning the gap. Looked up from germline, CDR1 is MNHEY and CDR2 is SMNVEV (reference sequence).